Listed below are T cell receptor beta chains from one sample, sequenced in a study of blood T cell repertoires in COVID-19. The repertoire was sequenced with immunoSEQ multiplex PCR; TCRdb's copy has only in-frame clones and lacks some. The table includes about 350,000 clones, about 90% detected once. The sequencing input was peripheral blood. The receptors stem from a woman in her 50s with COVID-19, enrolled during active disease. Each CDR3 is given with its conserved first and last residue. A D gene is named only where the DNA matches it firmly. Clone size is shown for a subset of rows, as once, few, many or a class of expanded clone.

TRBD2,NA,TRBJ2-7,TRBV6-5,CASSSLAGAYEQYF,TGTGCCAGCAGTTCTCTAGCGGGAGCCTACGAGCAGTACTTC
TRBD1,NA,TRBJ1-6,TRBV3-1/TRBV3-2,CATRGAQNSPLHF,TGTGCCACCAGGGGGGCGCAGAATTCACCCCTCCACTTT
TRBD1,NA,TRBJ2-7,TRBV5-4,CASSPRGLGNEQYF,TGTGCCAGCAGCCCGAGGGGGCTTGGGAACGAGCAGTACTTC
NA,NA,TRBJ2-1,TRBV29-1,CSVRRSFGEQFF,TGCAGCGTCCGGAGGAGCTTTGGTGAGCAGTTCTTC
TRBD1,once,TRBJ1-1,TRBV24-1,CATSDSDRVAAFF,TGTGCCACCAGTGATTCCGACAGGGTGGCGGCTTTCTTT
TRBD2,NA,TRBJ2-3,TRBV2,CASRRLAVSTDTQYF,TGTGCCAGCAGGCGACTAGCGGTGAGCACAGATACGCAGTATTTT
TRBD1,NA,TRBJ1-1,TRBV11-3,CASSRQGSSTEAFF,TGTGCCAGCAGCAGACAGGGGAGTAGCACTGAAGCTTTCTTT
TRBD1,few,TRBJ1-2,TRBV2,CASSEGTGIYGYTF,TGTGCCAGCAGTGAAGGGACAGGGATCTATGGCTACACCTTC
NA,few,TRBJ1-6,TRBV11-2,CASSLARSDGTYNSPLHF,TGTGCCAGCAGCTTAGCGAGGAGCGACGGTACTTATAATTCACCCCTCCACTTT
TRBD1,NA,TRBJ2-7,TRBV6-5,CASSSWDRGLSYEQYF,TGTGCCAGCAGTTCTTGGGACAGGGGGCTTTCCTACGAGCAGTACTTC
NA,NA,TRBJ2-5,TRBV7-2,CASSYRETQYF,TGTGCCAGCAGCTACAGGGAGACCCAGTACTTC
NA,NA,TRBJ1-1,TRBV18,CASSPIVGTEAFF,TGTGCCAGCTCACCAATTGTCGGCACTGAAGCTTTCTTT
TRBD1,NA,TRBJ2-1,TRBV19,CASRDRGGSYNEQFF,TGTGCCAGTAGGGACAGGGGAGGGTCCTACAATGAGCAGTTCTTC
NA,NA,TRBJ1-2,TRBV5-1,CASSLGDNNYGYTF,TGCGCCAGCAGCTTGGGGGACAATAACTATGGCTACACCTTC
NA,NA,TRBJ1-2,TRBV19,CASLTEYGYTF,TGTGCCAGTTTAACTGAATATGGCTACACCTTC
TRBD2,NA,TRBJ2-5,TRBV24-1,CATSDLFGTSGQETQYF,TGTGCCACCAGTGATTTGTTCGGGACTAGCGGACAAGAGACCCAGTACTTC
TRBD1,NA,TRBJ1-6,TRBV5-4,CASRWGQATNSPLHF,TGTGCCAGCAGGTGGGGACAGGCTACGAATTCACCCCTCCACTTT
TRBD2,once,TRBJ2-7,TRBV6-1,CASSDYSGLAGTIYEQYF,TGTGCCAGCAGTGACTACTCAGGACTAGCGGGAACTATCTACGAGCAGTACTTC
NA,NA,TRBJ1-1,TRBV7-5,CARSLPAEGAFF,TGTGCCAGAAGCTTACCGGCCGAGGGAGCTTTCTTT
TRBD1,NA,TRBJ1-5,TRBV29-1,CSARDRGQPQHF,TGCAGCGCGCGGGACAGGGGGCAGCCCCAGCATTTT
TRBD1,NA,TRBJ2-1,TRBV24-1,CATSDNTGVDEQFF,TGTGCCACCAGTGATAATACAGGGGTCGATGAGCAGTTCTTC
TRBD2,NA,TRBJ2-1,TRBV7-2,CASSPRTSGTYNEQFF,TGTGCCAGCAGCCCCAGGACTAGCGGAACCTACAATGAGCAGTTCTTC
NA,NA,TRBJ2-1,TRBV29-1,CSVELAVEQFF,TGCAGCGTTGAACTAGCAGTTGAGCAGTTCTTC
NA,NA,TRBJ1-5,TRBV7-2,CASSLAGGNQPQHF,TGTGCCAGCAGCTTAGCGGGGGGGAATCAGCCCCAGCATTTT
TRBD2,NA,TRBJ2-7,TRBV5-6,CASSRRSGTSGYEQYF,TGTGCCAGCAGCCGCCGATCCGGGACTAGCGGATACGAGCAGTACTTC
NA,NA,TRBJ1-5,TRBV30,CAWSRLTEPQHF,TGTGCCTGGAGTCGACTCACCGAGCCCCAGCATTTT
TRBD1,NA,TRBJ1-3,TRBV5-8,CASSLTGAFSSIYF,TGTGCCAGCAGCTTGACAGGGGCGTTTTCGTCCATATATTTT
TRBD1,NA,TRBJ1-2,TRBV6-5,CASSYGDRVHGYTF,TGTGCCAGCAGTTACGGGGACAGGGTCCATGGCTACACCTTC
NA,NA,TRBJ1-2,TRBV19,CASSIASNYGYTF,TGTGCCAGTAGTATCGCCAGTAACTATGGCTACACCTTC
NA,NA,TRBJ2-2,TRBV3-1/TRBV3-2,CASSRTVPGELFF,TGTGCCAGCAGCCGGACAGTACCCGGGGAGCTGTTTTTT
NA,NA,TRBJ2-1,TRBV18,CASSPLAGVNNEQFF,TGTGCCAGCTCACCACTGGCAGGGGTTAACAATGAGCAGTTCTTC